These 15 T cell receptor beta chains originate from one sample sequenced in a study of blood T cell repertoires in COVID-19. The repertoire was sequenced with immunoSEQ multiplex PCR; TCRdb's copy has only in-frame clones and lacks some. This table has fewer than 250,000 clones, about 80% appearing once. Input material: PBMCs or T cells enriched from blood (not recorded which). The source of these receptors is a woman aged 40 to 50 who had been exposed to COVID-19.

The chain joins TRBV2 to TRBJ2-1; 8 bases are a match to TRBD2. The CDR3 totals 17 residues. Per the germline V gene, CDR1 is SNHLY and CDR2 is FYNNEI. The J segment lost 8 bases and the V segment lost 11 bases, leaving 23 bases of the junction unmatched. CDR3 bases: TGTGCCCGCCGGGGCGGGGCGGGGGGCCCCGTGGGGGATGAGCAGTTCTTC. Its protein product is CARRGGAGGPVGDEQFF.

CDR3 in DNA: TGTGCCAGCAGCTTGGCTGGAGGGGACCTACTGACTAACTATGGCTACACCTTC. Protein sequence: CASSLAGGDLLTNYGYTF. The V gene is TRBV5-6, the J gene TRBJ1-2, with TRBD1 as a possible D gene (5 bases). The V end was cut by 0 bases, the J end by 0 bases, with 18 bases between. Per germline, CDR1 SGHDT and CDR2 YYEEEE. This CDR3 contains 18 residues.

This clone has a count of ten or more. The chain is built from TRBV7-9 and TRBJ1-2; 8 positions match TRBD1. The junction had 5 bases not matched to a gene; V was cut back by 1 base and J by 1 base. CDR3 length: 16 amino acids. Germline V gene data show CDR1 as SEHNR and CDR2 as FQNEAQ (reference sequence). CDR3 nucleotides: TGTGCCAGCAGCTTAGTCGGGACAGGAGTTAACTATGGCTACACCTTC. Translated: CASSLVGTGVNYGYTF.

The gene calls are TRBV6-5 and TRBJ1-2; 8 nucleotides agree with TRBD1. Per the germline V gene, CDR1 is MNHEY and CDR2 is SVGAGI. There are 14 residues in the CDR3. Trimming at V came to 6 bases and at J to 2 bases, leaving 5 bases not matched to a gene. The CDR3 is CASSPTGVNYGYTF. The CDR3 DNA sequence: TGTGCCAGCAGCCCGACAGGGGTAAACTATGGCTACACCTTC.

This clone came up many times. This chain links TRBV6-5 with TRBJ2-3; 8 nucleotides match TRBD2. Germline loops: CDR1 MNHEY, CDR2 SVGAGI. Trimming took 3 bases from V and 4 from J; bases not matched to a gene: 0. This CDR3 comprises 13 residues. The DNA of the CDR3 is TGTGCCAGCAGTTATAGCGGGGCAGATACGCAGTATTTT. It translates to CASSYSGADTQYF.

This clone was counted only a few times. The gene calls are TRBV9 and TRBJ1-1; 9 bases map to TRBD1. V was clipped by 4 bases and J by 4 bases; unmatched bases: 8. Looked up from germline, CDR1 is SGDLS and CDR2 is YYNGEE. CDR3 size: 15 residues. This CDR3 is CASSSTRTGVTEAFF. CDR3 bases: TGTGCCAGCAGCAGTACAAGGACAGGGGTCACTGAAGCTTTCTTT.

The chain recombines TRBV9 with TRBJ1-5; D possibly corresponds to TRBD1 (6 bases). Trimming stripped 0 bases from V and 4 bases from J, with 11 bases between. Germline V gene data show CDR1 as SGDLS and CDR2 as YYNGEE. The CDR3 has 15 residues. The CDR3 sequence: CASSVGGGLNQPQHF. DNA for the CDR3: TGTGCCAGCAGCGTAGGAGGGGGTTTGAATCAGCCCCAGCATTTT.

The table lists this clone with a few counts. The chain has TRBV28 and TRBJ1-5; no reliable D call. This CDR3 region has 18 residues. Germline CDR1 MDHEN, CDR2 SYDVKM. Trimming cost V 0 bases and J 4 bases, with 19 bases left between them. The CDR3 DNA reads TGTGCCAGCAGTTTATGGCGCTTGAGAGGGAAAGGGAATCAGCCCCAGCATTTT. This encodes CASSLWRLRGKGNQPQHF.

V gene TRBV14 combines with J gene TRBJ2-5; 7 bases fit TRBD1. The CDR3 spans 14 residues. The J segment lost 5 bases and the V segment lost 3 bases, leaving 6 bases of the junction unmatched. CDR1 and CDR2 from the germline V gene are SGHDN and FVKESK. The CDR3 DNA reads TGTGCCAGCAGCCACATAGGGGGCTGGGAGACCCAGTACTTC. Residues: CASSHIGGWETQYF.

V usage is TRBV2 and J usage is TRBJ2-3; 8 positions match TRBD2. This CDR3 has 15 residues. The trim removed 5 bases at V and 1 base at J, leaving 5 bases unmatched. Germline V gives CDR1 SNHLY, CDR2 FYNNEI. The CDR3 region has the DNA TGTGCCAGCAGTCCGGGACTAGGAGGCACAGATACGCAGTATTTT. Protein: CASSPGLGGTDTQYF.

The chain is built from TRBV6-5 and TRBJ2-7, with a weak D call TRBD1 (6 bases). This CDR3 has 14 amino acids. V gave up 0 bases and J gave up 3 bases, with 9 bases separating them. Germline V lookup: CDR1 MNHEY, CDR2 SVGAGI. CDR3 sequence: CASSYSTRGYEQYF. CDR3 nucleotide sequence: TGTGCCAGCAGTTACTCGACCAGGGGCTACGAGCAGTACTTC.

Only a few counts were recorded for this clone. The chain joins TRBV3-1 (or the pseudogene TRBV3-2) to TRBJ1-2; the D gene is possibly TRBD1 (6 bases). V lost 5 bases and J 0 bases, leaving 16 bases between the germline ends. Germline V gene data show CDR1 as LGHDT and CDR2 as YNNKEL (reference sequence). CDR3 length equals 16 residues. The CDR3 nucleotides read TGTGCCAGCAGCTACCAGGGGCTGTCCACTAACTATGGCTACACCTTC. Translating it yields CASSYQGLSTNYGYTF.

This chain joins TRBV6-2 or TRBV6-3 and TRBJ2-1, with 9 bases aligning to TRBD1. Looked up from germline, CDR1 is MNHEY and CDR2 is SVGEGT. With V trimmed by 3 bases and J by 8 bases, 14 bases remained unmatched. The CDR3 is made up of 17 amino acids. The CDR3 spells CASSYLPGQGLGYEQFF. The CDR3 bases are TGTGCCAGCAGTTATCTACCGGGACAGGGTTTAGGGTATGAGCAGTTCTTC.

About this clone itself: A junction boundary mismatches the germline segment, possibly from a read error. This chain links TRBV29-1 with TRBJ2-1; possible D gene TRBD2, 5 bases. The CDR3 covers 15 residues. CDR1 and CDR2 (germline): SQVTM, ANQGSEA. Here the CDR3 reads CSAEIGRGSYNEQFF. Written as DNA, the CDR3 is TGCAGCGCTGAAATAGGACGGGGCTCCTACAATGAGCAGTTCTTC.

The J gene is TRBJ2-7, the V gene TRBV4-1; 9 bases align to TRBD2. V gave up 0 bases and J gave up 3 bases; unmatched junction bases: 9. Germline V gives CDR1 MGHRA, CDR2 YSYEKL. The CDR3 contains 17 residues. The CDR3 protein is CASSQDERGASFYEQYF. The CDR3 nucleotides are TGCGCCAGCAGCCAAGATGAGCGGGGGGCCTCCTTCTACGAGCAGTACTTC.